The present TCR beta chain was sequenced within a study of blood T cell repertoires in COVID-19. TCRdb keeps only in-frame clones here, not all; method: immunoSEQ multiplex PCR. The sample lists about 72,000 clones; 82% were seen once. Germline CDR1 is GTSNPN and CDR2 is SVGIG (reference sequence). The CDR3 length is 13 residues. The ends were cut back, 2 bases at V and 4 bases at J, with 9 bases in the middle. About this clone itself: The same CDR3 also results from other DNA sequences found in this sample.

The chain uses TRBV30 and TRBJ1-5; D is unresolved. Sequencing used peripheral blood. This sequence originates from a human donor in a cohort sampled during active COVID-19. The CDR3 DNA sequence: TGTGCCTGGAGTCGGGGTCGGAATCAGCCCCAGCATTTT. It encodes CAWSRGRNQPQHF.